The clone carrying this T cell receptor (beta chain) was recorded a few times. V was clipped by 0 bases and J by 5 bases, with 3 bases between them. Germline CDR1 KGHDR, CDR2 SFDVKD. This CDR3 has 12 amino acids. Method: immunoSEQ multiplex PCR; TCRdb's copy keeps in-frame clones and lacks some. Of roughly 140,000 clones listed, roughly 80% are singletons. The record originates from a study of blood T cell repertoires in COVID-19. The receptor comes from a man in his fifties or sixties with acute or convalescent COVID-19. The V gene is TRBV24-1, the J gene TRBJ1-2; the D is unclear. The sample was peripheral blood. The chain's CDR3 is CATSDLAYGYTF. CDR3 bases: TGTGCCACCAGTGATTTGGCGTATGGCTACACCTTC.